The 15 T cell receptor beta chains reported below all come from one sample, sequenced in a study of cytomegalovirus exposure and HLA in healthy donors. PCR was performed using 60 Vbeta and 13 Jbeta primers. Generated by immunoSEQ multiplex PCR, the TCRdb table keeps only in-frame clones and is missing some. The sample includes over 100,000 clones, 8.5% to 10% of them seen just once. The material sequenced was PBMCs. The receptors originated from a middle-aged man in good health and CMV-seronegative.

The chain has TRBV7-2 and TRBJ1-3; 9 positions match TRBD1. V was pared by 3 bases and J by 6 bases, with 3 bases of the junction left unmatched. Germline V gives CDR1 SGHTA, CDR2 FQGNSA. The CDR3 is made up of 14 amino acids. CDR3 sequence (DNA): TGTGCCAGCAGCTTTACAGGGGGCTCAAACACCATATATTTT. This encodes CASSFTGGSNTIYF.

V gene TRBV6-5 combines with J gene TRBJ2-5; D gene ambiguous. The J call may be mistaken, given a closer DNA end match to TRBJ2-7. Germline assignment: CDR1 MNHEY and CDR2 SVGAGI. CDR3 length: 14 residues. The CDR3 nucleotides read TGTGCCAGTTTCCCGCAGGTCGGTTCCTACGAGCAGTACTTC. Translated: CASFPQVGSYEQYF.

The chain is built from TRBV6-5 and TRBJ1-6, with a possible D match to TRBD1 (5 bases). CDR1 is MNHEY and CDR2 is SVGAGI in the germline V gene. The CDR3 is 14 residues long. Trimming stripped 5 bases from V and 4 bases from J, with 9 bases between. CDR3 sequence: CASSQTEYNSPLHF. DNA for the CDR3: TGTGCCAGCAGTCAGACAGAATATAATTCACCCCTCCACTTT.

The chain recombines TRBV9 with TRBJ1-6, with 9 bases fitting TRBD1. V lost 2 bases to trimming and J lost 8 bases; unmatched junction nucleotides: 8. CDR1 and CDR2 from the germline V gene are SGDLS and YYNGEE. The CDR3 totals 16 residues. The CDR3 DNA follows: TGTGCCAGCAGCGTCGGGCCGACAGGGGGTGATTCACCCCTCCACTTT. It specifies CASSVGPTGGDSPLHF.

The chain joins TRBV4-1 to TRBJ1-4; a weak D match, TRBD1 (5 bases). CDR1 is MGHRA, CDR2 YSYEKL, per germline. The CDR3 spans 14 residues. V was trimmed by 4 bases and J by 8 bases, leaving 14 bases between them. CDR3 coding DNA: TGCGCCAGCAGCCTACAGGCGTCGGGCGAAAAACTGTTTTTT. Its protein product is CASSLQASGEKLFF.

V gene TRBV5-6 combines with J gene TRBJ2-1; 7 bases map to TRBD2. J lost 10 bases, V lost 0 bases, and 4 bases had no gene match. The CDR3 is made up of 13 amino acids. The germline gives CDR1 SGHDT, CDR2 YYEEEE. In nucleotides, the CDR3 is TGTGCCAGCAGCTTGGGGGGACTAAGAGAGCAGTTCTTC. It is translated as CASSLGGLREQFF.

As concerns this clone: Other nucleotide sequences from this sample produce the same CDR3. The genes are TRBV19 and TRBJ2-2, with D possibly matching TRBD1 (5 bases). The germline gives CDR1 LNHDA, CDR2 SQIVND (reference sequence). Between the trimmed V and J ends, which lost 6 bases and 0 bases, there was a span of 5 bases. The CDR3 has 13 residues. CDR3 region: CASRGANTGELFF. The DNA of the CDR3 is TGTGCCAGTAGAGGGGCGAACACCGGGGAGCTGTTTTTT.

This clone has more than one count but fewer than ten. The J gene is TRBJ2-5, the V gene TRBV4-3, with 8 bases matching TRBD1. The CDR3 totals 18 residues. Germline V gene sequence: CDR1 LGHNA, CDR2 YSLEER. The trim removed 0 bases at V and 5 bases at J, leaving 14 bases unmatched. CDR3 amino acids: CASSQDGAVGTGGETQYF. CDR3 DNA: TGCGCCAGCAGCCAAGATGGAGCGGTGGGGACAGGCGGGGAGACCCAGTACTTC.

This clone was observed a handful of times. The rearrangement joins TRBV19 to TRBJ2-1, with 8 bases lining up with TRBD2. Trimming removed 3 bases from V and 10 bases from J; junction bases left unmatched: 2. CDR1 is LNHDA and CDR2 is SQIVND in the germline V gene (reference sequence). The CDR3 covers 12 residues. CDR3 in amino acids: CASSMTSAEQFF. CDR3 coding DNA: TGTGCCAGTAGTATGACTAGCGCCGAGCAGTTCTTC.

The rearrangement links TRBV4-1 to TRBJ1-1; TRBD1 is a possible D gene (5 bases). The CDR3 covers 17 residues. Germline CDR1 and CDR2: MGHRA and YSYEKL. The V gene lost 0 bases and the J gene lost 5 bases, with 19 bases spanning the gap. The CDR3: CASSQEGQGLGGTEAFF. In DNA form, the CDR3 reads TGCGCCAGCAGCCAAGAAGGTCAGGGCCTGGGAGGGACTGAAGCTTTCTTT.

This clone occurred a few times. This chain joins TRBV6-1 and TRBJ1-2; unclear D gene. Germline CDR1 reads MNHNS; CDR2 reads SASEGT. V was cut by 9 bases and J by 4 bases, with 15 bases left in between. The CDR3 runs to 13 residues. CDR3 sequence: CASLIPTFYGYTF. The CDR3 nucleotides read TGTGCCAGTTTAATACCTACTTTCTATGGCTACACCTTC.

Only a few counts were recorded for this clone. Additional DNA sequences in this sample encode the identical CDR3. The chain carries TRBV5-1 and TRBJ2-7; TRBD1 agrees at 8 bases. From germline, CDR1 is SGHRS and CDR2 YFSETQ. The CDR3 has 14 amino acids. V shed 0 bases and J 2 bases; nucleotides not matched to a gene: 1. This CDR3 is CASSLGTGPYEQYF. DNA for the CDR3: TGCGCCAGCAGCTTGGGGACAGGGCCCTACGAGCAGTACTTC.

CDR3: CASSLSGVTTYEQYF. The CDR3 nucleotides are TGTGCCAGCAGCCTTTCGGGGGTCACCACCTACGAGCAGTACTTC. The rearrangement joins TRBV11-2 to TRBJ2-7; TRBD2 is a possible D gene (6 bases). This CDR3 is 15 amino acids long. V shed 5 bases and J shed 2 bases, with 16 bases lying between them. Germline V gives CDR1 SGHAT, CDR2 FQNNGV.

In its sample, this clone was seen a few times. The V and J genes are TRBV5-6 and TRBJ2-3, with D possibly TRBD1 on 5 matching bases. The ends were cut back, 0 bases at V and 2 bases at J, with 13 bases in the middle. From germline, CDR1 is SGHDT and CDR2 YYEEEE. This CDR3 comprises 16 residues. The DNA of the CDR3 is TGTGCCAGCAGCTTGGTAACCCCAGGGTTCACAGATACGCAGTATTTT. It is translated as CASSLVTPGFTDTQYF. The full variable domain, rest sourced from reference TRBV5-6 and TRBJ2-3, is DAGVTQSPTHLIKTRGQQVTLRCSPKSGHDTVSWYQQALGQGPQFIFQYYEEEERQRGNFPDRFSGHQFPNYSSELNVNALLLGDSALYLCASSLVTPGFTDTQYFGPGTRLTVL.

The V gene is TRBV28, the J gene TRBJ2-1, with TRBD2 matching 8 bases. This CDR3 contains 15 residues. V dropped 6 bases and J dropped 7; count of bases not matched to a gene: 11. Germline CDR1 MDHEN, CDR2 SYDVKM. This CDR3 is CASSPVAGGLNEQFF. The CDR3 DNA is TGTGCCAGCAGCCCAGTGGCGGGGGGCCTTAATGAGCAGTTCTTC.